This T cell receptor (beta chain) was obtained from a study of neurological immune-mediated disorders. Study findings and constraints: HTLV-1-associated myelopathy had the most TCR clonal expansion, and multiple sclerosis had the least, less than healthy controls.

Turning to this clonotype: The antigen is unknown. Being one base from a much bigger clone, this may be a read error.

The cDNA was produced through 5'RACE with 10-nucleotide random UMIs. Each CDR3 protein is one row after TCRdb ran MiXCR on the 5' RACE reads. Here the sample spans about 48,000 distinct CDR3 sequences, 10% being singletons. V gave up 2 bases and J gave up 4 bases, with 12 bases separating them. Germline CDR1 is SGHRS and CDR2 is YFSETQ. The CDR3 length is 15 residues. The origin of this receptor is a woman between 40 and 55 years old with HTLV-1-associated myelopathy (HAM/TSP). Material: PBMCs. The genes are TRBV5-1 and TRBJ1-4, with D possibly TRBD1 on 6 matching bases. CDR3 DNA sequence: TGCGCCAGCAGCTTTTTAGGACAGCATAATGAAAAACTGTTTTTT. The encoded protein is CASSFLGQHNEKLFF.